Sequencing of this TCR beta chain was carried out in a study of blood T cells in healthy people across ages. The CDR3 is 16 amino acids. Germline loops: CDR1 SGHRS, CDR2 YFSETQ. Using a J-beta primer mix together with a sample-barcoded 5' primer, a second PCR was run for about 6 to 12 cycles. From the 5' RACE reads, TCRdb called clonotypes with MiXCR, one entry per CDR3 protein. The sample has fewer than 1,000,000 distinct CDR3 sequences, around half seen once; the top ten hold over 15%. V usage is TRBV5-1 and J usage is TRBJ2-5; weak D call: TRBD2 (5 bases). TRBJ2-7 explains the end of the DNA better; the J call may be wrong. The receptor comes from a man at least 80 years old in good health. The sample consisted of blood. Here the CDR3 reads CASSLKFEGRMYEQYF. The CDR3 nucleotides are TGCGCCAGCAGCTTGAAATTCGAGGGTCGTATGTACGAGCAGTACTTC.